One and the same sample provided the 22 T cell receptor beta chains below, sequenced in a study of T-cell reconstitution after alpha-beta-depleted transplantation in children. Unique molecular identifiers were incorporated during preparation of the TCRbeta library. Each CDR3 protein is one row after TCRdb ran MiXCR on the PCR reads. The sample lists about 70,000 distinct CDR3 sequences; approximately 10% were seen once. Sequenced here: PBMCs, sampled before TCRalphabeta/CD19-depleted stem cell transplant. The receptors stem from a boy between 10 and 17 years old with acute myeloid leukemia, due to receive a stem cell transplant.

This clonotype was seen at least ten times. Sequence at one end of the junction differs from germline and may be a read error. The V and J genes are TRBV5-1 and TRBJ1-6; the match to TRBD1 covers 8 bases. This CDR3 has 14 residues. The germline V gene has CDR1 SGHRS and CDR2 YFSETQ. The CDR3 is CASRLDRENSPLHF. Here the CDR3 DNA reads TGCGCCAGCAGGTTGGACAGGGAGAATTCACCCCTCCACTTT.

This clonotype was counted many times. This chain joins TRBV7-2 and TRBJ2-3; 9 positions agree with TRBD2. Germline V gene lookup returns CDR1 SGHTA and CDR2 FQGNSA. J gave up 4 bases and V 0 bases, and 2 bases lay outside the gene matches. The CDR3 is made up of 15 amino acids. CDR3 bases: TGTGCCAGCAGCTTAGCTAGCGGGAGCGCAGATACGCAGTATTTT. This translates into CASSLASGSADTQYF.

This clonotype was picked up many times. The chain employs TRBV20-1 and TRBJ1-2, with 10 bases aligning to TRBD1. This CDR3 has 13 residues. After removal of 8 bases from V and 5 bases from J, the junction contained 8 bases not matched to a gene. Germline V gene lookup returns CDR1 DFQATT and CDR2 SNEGSKA (reference sequence). Here the CDR3 reads CSSTGGSPYGYTF. CDR3 bases: TGCAGTTCGACAGGGGGCAGCCCTTATGGCTACACCTTC.

This clonotype was seen ten or more times. The CDR3 coding sequence is TGCAGTGCCAGACTAGCACGTACTAGCACAGATACGCAGTATTTT. The encoded protein is CSARLARTSTDTQYF. This rearrangement joins TRBV20-1 to TRBJ2-3; 7 bases are a match to TRBD2. V trimming: 6 bases; J trimming: 0 bases; junction bases outside the gene matches: 9. CDR1 and CDR2 (germline): DFQATT, SNEGSKA (reference sequence). The CDR3 consists of 15 residues.

The chain has TRBV6-1 and TRBJ2-1; 10 positions agree with TRBD2. Germline V gene data show CDR1 as MNHNS and CDR2 as SASEGT. The CDR3 extends over 15 amino acids. The junction had 7 bases not matched to a gene; V was cut back by 6 bases and J by 5 bases. The DNA for the CDR3 is TGTGCCAGCAGCCCGAGCGGGAGGGCCCACAATGAGCAGTTCTTC. It is translated as CASSPSGRAHNEQFF.

This clonotype was seen many times. This chain joins TRBV3-1 and TRBJ2-1; 9 nucleotides agree with TRBD2. V lost 7 bases and J lost 2; bases outside the gene matches: 6. Germline V gene sequence: CDR1 LGHDT, CDR2 YNNKEL (reference sequence). CDR3 length equals 15 residues. The CDR3 loop is CASTFSGRTYNEQFF. In DNA, the CDR3 is TGTGCCAGCACCTTCAGCGGGAGGACCTACAATGAGCAGTTCTTC.

The CDR3 spells CASSAPVGRDEQFF. For the CDR3, the DNA is TGTGCCAGCAGTGCTCCGGTGGGGAGGGATGAGCAGTTCTTC. V gene TRBV25-1 combines with J gene TRBJ2-1; 7 nucleotides match TRBD2. Trimming at V came to 4 bases and at J to 8 bases, leaving 8 bases not matched to a gene. Germline V gene sequence: CDR1 MGHDK, CDR2 SYGVNS. The CDR3 loop spans 14 amino acids.

The chain employs TRBV28 and TRBJ2-7; a weak D match, TRBD1 (6 bases). The CDR3 is 13 amino acids. V was trimmed by 5 bases and J by 5 bases, leaving 13 bases between them. Germline lookup yields CDR1 MDHEN and CDR2 SYDVKM. CDR3 nucleotides: TGTGCCAGCAGTGGACAGATTCTTAACGAGCAGTACTTC. Translation gives CASSGQILNEQYF.

V gene TRBV6-1 combines with J gene TRBJ1-1; the D gene is possibly TRBD1 (5 bases). Germline CDR1 reads MNHNS; CDR2 reads SASEGT. V shed 6 bases and J shed 4 bases, with 21 bases lying between them. This CDR3 spans 16 amino acids. The CDR3 DNA reads TGTGCCAGCAGCTCGCGGGGAGTCGGGGGACGCACTGAAGCTTTCTTT. Its translation is CASSSRGVGGRTEAFF.

The chain's CDR3 is CASHVGGRAYMNQPQHF. The CDR3 DNA sequence: TGTGCCAGCCATGTCGGGGGTCGTGCGTACATGAATCAGCCCCAGCATTTT. The rearrangement joins TRBV11-2 to TRBJ1-5; possible D gene TRBD1, 5 bases. V lost 8 bases to trimming and J lost 4 bases, with 24 bases between them. The CDR3 loop spans 17 amino acids. Germline V gene data show CDR1 as SGHAT and CDR2 as FQNNGV. The variable domain in full, completed from reference TRBV11-2 and TRBJ1-5, reads EAGVAQSPRYKIIEKRQSVAFWCNPISGHATLYWYQQILGQGPKLLIQFQNNGVVDDSQLPKDRFSAERLKGVDSTLKIQPAKLEDSAVYLCASHVGGRAYMNQPQHFGDGTRLSIL.

There are many counts of this clonotype. J is TRBJ1-1 and V is TRBV4-3, with D hard to call. Per germline, CDR1 LGHNA and CDR2 YSLEER. With 3 bases removed from V and 0 bases from J, the gap between germline ends came to 5 bases. This CDR3 is 13 amino acids long. CDR3 DNA: TGCGCCAGCAGCCAGGACGTGAACACTGAAGCTTTCTTT. Amino acids: CASSQDVNTEAFF.

This clonotype was detected only a few times. The rearrangement links TRBV3-1 to TRBJ1-1, with TRBD1 as a possible D gene (5 bases). V lost 4 bases, J lost 0 bases, and 12 bases lay in between. The CDR3 totals 15 residues. Germline V gene sequence: CDR1 LGHDT, CDR2 YNNKEL (reference sequence). The CDR3 protein is CASSPPGRMNTEAFF. CDR3 in DNA: TGTGCCAGCAGCCCCCCAGGGCGCATGAACACTGAAGCTTTCTTT.

This clonotype appeared many times. The genes are TRBV24-1 and TRBJ2-5; TRBD2 might be the D (6 bases). V lost 3 bases and J 5 bases, leaving 9 bases between the germline ends. The germline V gene encodes CDR1 KGHDR and CDR2 SFDVKD. This CDR3 has 13 residues. The CDR3 nucleotides read TGTGCCACCAGTGATGGAGGGATTGAGACCCAGTACTTC. This codes for CATSDGGIETQYF.

In this sample, this clonotype turned up many times. J is TRBJ2-7 and V is TRBV20-1; possible D gene TRBD2, 5 bases. CDR3 length: 13 residues. Trimming removed 5 bases at V and 0 bases at J, with 11 bases between. CDR1 DFQATT and CDR2 SNEGSKA come from the germline V gene (reference sequence). CDR3 bases: TGCAGTGCTCCGAGGGATACCTCCTACGAGCAGTACTTC. Its protein is CSAPRDTSYEQYF.

This clonotype appeared many times. The chain recombines TRBV29-1 with TRBJ1-6, with D perhaps TRBD1 (5 bases). CDR1 is SQVTM and CDR2 is ANQGSEA in the germline V gene. V dropped 4 bases and J dropped 7 bases, with 11 bases sitting between them. The CDR3 is 13 residues long. In DNA, the CDR3 is TGCAGCGTTGGGGGGACCTTGAATTCACCCCTCCACTTT. Encoded protein: CSVGGTLNSPLHF.

This clonotype came up many times. The chain recombines TRBV5-1 with TRBJ1-1; TRBD1 matches 7 bases. The V gene end was trimmed by 5 bases and the J gene end by 0 bases; junction bases not matched to a gene: 7. This CDR3 is 15 amino acids long. The germline V gene encodes CDR1 SGHRS and CDR2 YFSETQ. This CDR3 is CASRPLQGMNTEAFF. The CDR3 DNA follows: TGCGCCAGCAGACCGCTACAGGGGATGAACACTGAAGCTTTCTTT.

The table lists this clonotype with many counts. Relative to the germline gene, one junction end is altered; a read error may explain this. The CDR3 region has the DNA TGTGCCAGCAGTCCCCGGCGGGGACTAGGGGTCGTCTTC. Amino acid sequence: CASSPRRGLGVVF. The rearrangement uses TRBV27 and TRBJ2-1; 8 bases are a match to TRBD2. From germline, CDR1 is MNHEY and CDR2 SMNVEV (reference sequence). There are 13 residues in the CDR3.

This rearrangement joins TRBV12-5 to TRBJ2-1; unclear D gene. CDR1 LGHNT and CDR2 FRNRAP come from the germline V gene. This CDR3 has 16 residues. V lost 0 bases to trimming and J lost 5 bases, with 14 bases between them. The CDR3 region has the DNA TGTGCTAGTGGTTTGGTCGGGTCGGAAGGTCACAATGAGCAGTTCTTC. Amino acids: CASGLVGSEGHNEQFF.

This clonotype occurred once. The V and J genes are TRBV29-1 and TRBJ1-1; D uncertain. V was pared by 4 bases and J by 5 bases, with 11 bases between. CDR1 is SQVTM and CDR2 is ANQGSEA in the germline V gene. The CDR3 is made up of 12 amino acids. CDR3 sequence (DNA): TGCAGCGTTGCTGGCAGTGTGACTGAAGCTTTCTTT. As protein: CSVAGSVTEAFF. The variable domain in full, with the rest retrieved from reference TRBV29-1 and TRBJ1-1, is SAVISQKPSRDICQRGTSLTIQCQVDSQVTMMFWYRQQPGQSLTLIATANQGSEATYESGFVIDKFPISRPNLTFSTLTVSNMSPEDSSIYLCSVAGSVTEAFFGQGTRLTVV.

V usage is TRBV7-9 and J usage is TRBJ2-6; 9 nucleotides align to TRBD1. Germline CDR1 reads SEHNR; CDR2 reads FQNEAQ (reference sequence). CDR3 length equals 17 residues. The trim removed 5 bases at V and 0 bases at J, leaving 5 bases unmatched. The CDR3 reads CASSLGTGNSGANVLTF. The CDR3 DNA reads TGTGCCAGCAGCCTGGGGACAGGGAACTCTGGGGCCAACGTCCTGACTTTC.

The chain recombines TRBV29-1 with TRBJ1-2; D is unresolved. V lost 6 bases and J 8 bases, leaving 13 bases between the germline ends. The CDR3 is made up of 11 amino acids. CDR1 SQVTM and CDR2 ANQGSEA come from the germline V gene. The CDR3 loop reads CSVPVGSGYTF. In nucleotides, the CDR3 is TGCAGCGTCCCCGTTGGCAGCGGCTACACCTTC. The complete variable domain, with remaining parts taken from reference TRBV29-1 and TRBJ1-2, reads SAVISQKPSRDICQRGTSLTIQCQVDSQVTMMFWYRQQPGQSLTLIATANQGSEATYESGFVIDKFPISRPNLTFSTLTVSNMSPEDSSIYLCSVPVGSGYTFGSGTRLTVV.

Many counts were recorded for this clonotype. V and J are TRBV7-2 and TRBJ2-2; no reliable D call. Trimming removed 4 bases at V and 7 bases at J, with 13 bases between. Germline values: CDR1 SGHTA, CDR2 FQGNSA. The CDR3 is 14 residues long. The CDR3 nucleotides read TGTGCCAGCAGCTCAGGCGGTGGGCACGGGGAGCTGTTTTTT. Translating it yields CASSSGGGHGELFF.